This is a list of T cell receptor beta chains from one sample in a study of metastatic and nonmetastatic thyroid tumors. TCRdb re-processed the PCR reads through MiXCR. The data show approximately 31,000 clones, around 30% seen once. The source material was blood. These receptor sequences come from a female donor with papillary thyroid cancer or a benign thyroid nodule (not recorded which). Some clones in this sample may be carry-over from other donors' samples. Both conserved end residues are part of each CDR3. D genes are given only for firm matches. The size of a clone is reported for some rows only, either as once, few or many, or as a class for expanded clones.

.,16,many,TRBJ2-1,TRBV5-1,TGCGCCAGCAGCTTGACTGTGTCTTCCTCCTACAATGAGCAGTTCTTC,CASSLTVSSSYNEQFF
.,16,few,TRBJ2-7,TRBV19,TGTGCCAGTAGTATAGGAGGACAGCCGTTCTCCTACGAGCAGTACTTC,CASSIGGQPFSYEQYF
.,13,medium-sized,TRBJ2-7,TRBV2,TGTGCCAGCAGGGACAGCGAAACCTACGAGCAGTACTTC,CASRDSETYEQYF
TRBD2,15,many,TRBJ2-7,TRBV3-1,TGTGCCAGCAGGCAAAGTGGGACTAGCCGCAACGAGCAGTACTTC,CASRQSGTSRNEQYF
.,15,.,TRBJ2-2,TRBV15,TGTGCCACCAGCAGAGAACCTCGACCTACCGGGGAGCTGTTTTTT,CATSREPRPTGELFF
.,16,many,TRBJ2-5,TRBV20-1,TGCAGTGCGCCAGAGGGCGCAGGGCGGGCGCAAGAGACCCAGTACTTC,CSAPEGAGRAQETQYF
.,12,many,TRBJ1-2,TRBV6-1,TGCGCCAGCAGTTCATCATCAGGTTACAGCACCTTC,CASSSSSGYSTF
.,16,.,TRBJ1-1,TRBV7-2,TGTGCCAGCAGCTTAGCCCCAAACAGTAGGGGGACTGAAGCTTTCTTT,CASSLAPNSRGTEAFF
TRBD2,14,.,TRBJ2-7,TRBV20-1,TGCAGTGCTAGGACTAGCGGGGGTTCCTACGAGCGTTACTTC,CSARTSGGSYERYF
.,13,many,TRBJ1-5,TRBV6-1,TGTGCCAGCAGCCAGGGTCGGGATCAGCCCCAGCATTTT,CASSQGRDQPQHF
TRBD2,15,many,TRBJ2-5,TRBV3-1,TGTGCCAGCAGCCCTGGACTAGCGGGAGCCGAGACCCAGTACTTC,CASSPGLAGAETQYF
.,15,.,TRBJ2-3,TRBV20-1,TGCAGTGCTAGAGATCTTGGCAGGGGATCTCCTACGCAGTATTTT,CSARDLGRGSPTQYF
.,13,many,TRBJ1-5,TRBV6-1,TGTGCCAGCAGCAAGATGGGCAATCAGCCCCAGCATTTT,CASSKMGNQPQHF
.,15,many,TRBJ2-3,TRBV15,TGTGCCACCAGCAGAGGGGGCGCTAGCACAGATACGCAGTATTTT,CATSRGGASTDTQYF